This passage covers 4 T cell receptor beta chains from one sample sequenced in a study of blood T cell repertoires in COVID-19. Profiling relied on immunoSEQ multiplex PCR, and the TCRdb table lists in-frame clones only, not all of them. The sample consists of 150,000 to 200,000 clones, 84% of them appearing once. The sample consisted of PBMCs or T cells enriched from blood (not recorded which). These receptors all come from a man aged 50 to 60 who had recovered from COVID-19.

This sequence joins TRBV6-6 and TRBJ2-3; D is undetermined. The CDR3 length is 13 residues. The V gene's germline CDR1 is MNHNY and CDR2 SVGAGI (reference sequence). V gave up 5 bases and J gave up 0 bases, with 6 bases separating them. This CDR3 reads CASSLLSTDTQYF. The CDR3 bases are TGTGCCAGCAGTCTACTTAGCACAGATACGCAGTATTTT.

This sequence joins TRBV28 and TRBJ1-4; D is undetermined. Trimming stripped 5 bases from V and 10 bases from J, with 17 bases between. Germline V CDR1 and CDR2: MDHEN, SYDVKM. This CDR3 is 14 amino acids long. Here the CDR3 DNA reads TGTGCCAGCAGTGCTGGGCCCCCAGCGGGAAAACTGTTTTTT. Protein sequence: CASSAGPPAGKLFF. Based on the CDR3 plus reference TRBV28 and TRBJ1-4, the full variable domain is DVKVTQSSRYLVKRTGEKVFLECVQDMDHENMFWYRQDPGLGLRLIYFSYDVKMKEKGDIPEGYSVSREKKERFSLILESASTNQTSMYLCASSAGPPAGKLFFGSGTQLSVL.

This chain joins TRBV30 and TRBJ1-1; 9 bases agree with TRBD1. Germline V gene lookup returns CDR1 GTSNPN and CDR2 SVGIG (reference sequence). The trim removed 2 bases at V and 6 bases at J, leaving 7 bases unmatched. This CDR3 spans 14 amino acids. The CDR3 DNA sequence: TGTGCCTGGAGTTTGGACAGGGGTTTCGCTGAAGCTTTCTTT. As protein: CAWSLDRGFAEAFF.

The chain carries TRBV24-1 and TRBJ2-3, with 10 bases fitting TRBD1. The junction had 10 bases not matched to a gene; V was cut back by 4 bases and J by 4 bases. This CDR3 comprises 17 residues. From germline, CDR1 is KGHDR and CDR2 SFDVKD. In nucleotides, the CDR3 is TGTGCCACCAGTGAGCCCCTGGGACAGGGGTTACCAGATACGCAGTATTTT. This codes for CATSEPLGQGLPDTQYF.